This T cell receptor beta chain was observed in a study of shared clonotypes between healthy human individuals. Whole-study findings and limits: Depth of sequencing was expected to influence donor clonotype sharing. Despite large depth, sorted-subset datasets appeared incompletely sequenced.

The data were produced by immunoSEQ multiplex PCR, yet TCRdb's version contains in-frame clones alone and is incomplete. The sample has more than 600,000 clones; about 90% are singletons. CDR1 is SEHNR and CDR2 is FQNEAQ in the germline V gene (reference sequence). This CDR3 comprises 15 residues. V trimming: 4 bases; J trimming: 13 bases; junction bases outside the gene matches: 14. The naive CD8 population came from CD45RO-negative cells selected for CCR7, without terminally differentiated effector memory CD45RA+ cells. Concerning this clone itself: The antigen is not known.

This chain connects TRBV7-9 to TRBJ2-1; 9 positions agree with TRBD2. The source of this sequence is a man between 25 and 39 years old in good health. Specimen: naive CD8+ T cells sorted from blood. The CDR3 protein is CASSSRASGIWTQFF. As DNA, the CDR3 is TGTGCCAGCAGCTCTCGGGCTAGCGGGATTTGGACTCAGTTCTTC.